A few counts support the clone carrying this T cell receptor beta chain. Its antigen is as yet unknown. This record comes from a study of cytomegalovirus exposure and HLA in healthy donors. Study-wide points: Being indistinguishable, some V segments were excluded, TRBV6-2 and TRBV6-3 among them. Further analysis, carried out later, found HLA-associated TCR beta chains more clonally expanded than equally common other chains. It is likely that the observed cluster of highly shared sequence variants was a sequencing artifact. HLA-A and HLA-B allele assignments for most subjects were reportedly predicted accurately using TCR beta sequences.

The study ran its PCR with 60 Vbeta and 13 Jbeta primers. Assay: immunoSEQ multiplex PCR; the TCRdb copy retains only in-frame clones and omits some. The repertoire has some 170,000 clones, about three quarters of them found once; the top ten carry 5% to 8%. Germline V lookup: CDR1 MGHDK, CDR2 SYGVNS. V trimming: 1 base; J trimming: 6 bases; junction bases outside the gene matches: 3. CDR3 length equals 15 residues. The sequence derives from a man aged 40-49 years in good health and CMV-seropositive. The sample was PBMCs. This chain uses TRBV25-1 with TRBJ1-4; TRBD1 matches at 9 bases. CDR3 nucleotides: TGTGCCAGCAGTGAATTCCGGACAGGGGATGAAAAACTGTTTTTT. Its protein product is CASSEFRTGDEKLFF.